Reported below is one T cell receptor (beta chain). This sample stems from a study of cytomegalovirus exposure and HLA in healthy donors. The CDR3 runs 12 residues. Trimming pared 3 bases from V and 10 bases from J, leaving 10 bases between. In germline, CDR1 is LNHDA, CDR2 SQIVND (reference sequence). The PCR used 60 Vbeta and 13 Jbeta primers. Profiling relied on immunoSEQ multiplex PCR, and the TCRdb table lists in-frame clones only, not all of them. The data show 40,000 or so clones, approximately 70% seen once. The V call is TRBV19, the J call TRBJ2-1; TRBD1 is a possible D gene (5 bases). The source of this sequence is a man between 40 and 49 years old in good health and CMV-seronegative. Specimen: PBMCs. CDR3 protein: CASSIRRQEQFF. The DNA for the CDR3 is TGTGCCAGTAGTATTAGGAGACAGGAGCAGTTCTTC.